Below, 15 T cell receptor beta chains from the same sample are listed, as sequenced in a study of blood T cell repertoires in COVID-19. Only in-frame clones appear in the TCRdb table, and some are missing; sequencing was by immunoSEQ multiplex PCR. This sample yields some 120,000 clones, of which 88% are seen a single time; approximately 1.1% belongs to the top ten. Sequenced material: peripheral blood. These receptors came from a woman at least 80 years old with acute or convalescent COVID-19.

The rearrangement uses TRBV19 and TRBJ1-5, with 8 positions matching TRBD1. Per the germline V gene, CDR1 is LNHDA and CDR2 is SQIVND (reference sequence). The CDR3 runs to 16 residues. After removal of 5 bases from V and 3 bases from J, the junction contained 9 bases not matched to a gene. In DNA form, the CDR3 reads TGTGCCAGTAGTTCCCGACGGGACAGGATCAATCAGCCCCAGCATTTT. It is translated as CASSSRRDRINQPQHF.

This chain links TRBV25-1 with TRBJ2-6; 7 nucleotides line up with TRBD1. With V trimmed by 4 bases and J by 0 bases, 9 bases remained unmatched. CDR1 is MGHDK, CDR2 SYGVNS, per germline. This CDR3 region has 18 residues. Here the CDR3 DNA reads TGTGCCAGCAGTGGGACGGACAGGAGGTCCTCTGGGGCCAACGTCCTGACTTTC. This translates into CASSGTDRRSSGANVLTF.

V usage is TRBV7-2 and J usage is TRBJ1-1; weak D call: TRBD1 (6 bases). The V gene's germline CDR1 is SGHTA and CDR2 FQGNSA. The V gene lost 2 bases and the J gene lost 11 bases, with 18 bases spanning the gap. This CDR3 is 14 amino acids long. The CDR3 here is CASSLPGQIRGAFF. The CDR3 DNA reads as TGTGCCAGCAGCTTACCCGGACAGATTCGAGGGGCTTTCTTT. The full variable domain, its missing parts supplied by reference TRBV7-2 and TRBJ1-1, is GAGVSQSPSNKVTEKGKDVELRCDPISGHTALYWYRQSLGQGLEFLIYFQGNSAPDKSGLPSDRFSAERTGGSVSTLTIQRTQQEDSAVYLCASSLPGQIRGAFFGQGTRLTVV.

V gene TRBV5-1 combines with J gene TRBJ1-1; D is perhaps TRBD1 (6 bases). V was cut by 4 bases and J by 2 bases, with 15 bases left in between. CDR3 size: 15 residues. The germline CDR1 and CDR2 sequences are SGHRS and YFSETQ. CDR3 residues: CASSPGQRDNTEAFF. In DNA form, the CDR3 reads TGCGCCAGCAGCCCCGGACAGAGGGACAACACTGAAGCTTTCTTT.

CDR3 sequence reads: CASRLGQGVSPLHF. DNA of the CDR3: TGCGCCAGCAGACTCGGACAGGGTGTTTCACCCCTCCACTTT. The V call is TRBV5-1, the J call TRBJ1-6, with 8 positions matching TRBD1. Losses at the gene ends were 5 bases for V and 9 bases for J; bases not matched to a gene: 7. The germline V gene has CDR1 SGHRS and CDR2 YFSETQ. The CDR3 runs to 14 residues.

CDR3 amino acids: CASSLAGGRPDSPLHF. In DNA, the CDR3 is TGTGCCAGCAGCTTAGCAGGGGGCCGCCCGGATTCACCCCTCCACTTT. The V call is TRBV7-9, the J call TRBJ1-6; 7 bases are shared with TRBD1. Trimming took 0 bases from V and 8 from J; bases not matched to a gene: 7. This CDR3 region has 16 residues. Germline loops: CDR1 SEHNR, CDR2 FQNEAQ (reference sequence).

This clone is a singleton in its sample. V usage is TRBV29-1 and J usage is TRBJ2-1, with 7 nucleotides matching TRBD2. CDR3 length: 12 amino acids. Germline values: CDR1 SQVTM, CDR2 ANQGSEA. Losses at the gene ends were 4 bases for V and 8 bases for J; bases not matched to a gene: 5. The DNA of the CDR3 is TGCAGCGTTGGGGAGGGGAGGTATGAGCAGTTCTTC. Translated: CSVGEGRYEQFF.

The V call is TRBV29-1, the J call TRBJ2-2, with TRBD2 as a possible D gene (6 bases). V was pared by 6 bases and J by 4 bases, with 24 bases between. Germline V CDR1 and CDR2: SQVTM, ANQGSEA. CDR3 length: 17 amino acids. CDR3 region: CSVPPRGGERVTGELFF. The CDR3 DNA reads as TGCAGCGTACCCCCCCGAGGAGGGGAGAGGGTCACCGGGGAGCTGTTTTTT.

The CDR3 DNA reads as TGTGCCAGCAGTACGGACAGGGGGCGGTGGGAGACCCAGTACTTC. Translated: CASSTDRGRWETQYF. The chain combines TRBV7-2 with TRBJ2-5; 11 positions match TRBD1. Germline CDR1 and CDR2: SGHTA and FQGNSA. There are 15 residues in the CDR3. V lost 6 bases and J lost 5; bases outside the gene matches: 8.

The chain is built from TRBV7-9 and TRBJ1-1; D gene ambiguous. Germline CDR1 SEHNR, CDR2 FQNEAQ (reference sequence). The CDR3 has 14 amino acids. The ends were cut back, 2 bases at V and 6 bases at J, with 13 bases in the middle. The CDR3: CASSLSAAGAEAFF. The CDR3 nucleotides read TGTGCCAGCAGCTTATCGGCGGCCGGGGCTGAAGCTTTCTTT.

The rearrangement uses TRBV5-4 and TRBJ2-7, with TRBD1 matching 9 bases. The V segment lost 2 bases and the J segment 5 bases; nucleotides outside the gene matches: 5. Per germline, CDR1 SGHNT and CDR2 YYREEE (reference sequence). This CDR3 comprises 14 residues. CDR3: CASSFTGGLDEQYF. CDR3 coding DNA: TGTGCCAGCAGCTTTACAGGGGGCCTCGACGAGCAGTACTTC.

The chain combines TRBV5-4 with TRBJ1-4; D is ambiguous. The CDR3 consists of 13 residues. The germline V gene has CDR1 SGHNT and CDR2 YYREEE (reference sequence). Trimming stripped 0 bases from V and 5 bases from J, with 5 bases between. The CDR3 loop reads CASSLAENEKLFF. The CDR3 nucleotides read TGTGCCAGCAGCTTGGCGGAGAATGAAAAACTGTTTTTT.

The rearrangement joins TRBV7-9 to TRBJ1-2, with 7 bases matching TRBD1. CDR1 is SEHNR and CDR2 is FQNEAQ in the germline V gene (reference sequence). This CDR3 spans 13 amino acids. V was pared by 7 bases and J by 5 bases, with 7 bases of the junction left unmatched. The CDR3 DNA sequence: TGTGCCAGCACCCTGACAGGGTATTATGGCTACACCTTC. It codes for CASTLTGYYGYTF.

The rearrangement joins TRBV27 to TRBJ1-1, with a weak D call TRBD1 (5 bases). Germline V gene lookup returns CDR1 MNHEY and CDR2 SMNVEV (reference sequence). The CDR3 totals 14 residues. V was clipped by 10 bases and J by 2 bases, with 17 bases between them. The CDR3 sequence is CAIGRGGSNTEAFF. In DNA, the CDR3 is TGTGCCATTGGACGGGGGGGTTCTAACACTGAAGCTTTCTTT.

V gene TRBV5-1 combines with J gene TRBJ2-3, with D tentatively TRBD1 (6 bases). Germline CDR1 and CDR2: SGHRS and YFSETQ. This CDR3 region has 14 residues. Trimming took off 1 base at V and 3 bases at J, with 9 bases between the two ends. The CDR3 reads CASSLQGRTDTQYF. The DNA of the CDR3 is TGCGCCAGCAGCTTGCAGGGGCGGACAGATACGCAGTATTTT.